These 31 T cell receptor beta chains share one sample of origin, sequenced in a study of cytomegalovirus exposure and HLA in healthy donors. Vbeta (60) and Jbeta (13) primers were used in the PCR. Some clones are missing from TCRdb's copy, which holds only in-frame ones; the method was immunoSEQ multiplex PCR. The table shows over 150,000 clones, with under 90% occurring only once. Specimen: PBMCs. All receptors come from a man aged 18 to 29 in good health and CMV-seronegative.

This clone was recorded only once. The CDR3 is CASSFPKGGQPYEQYF. The DNA for the CDR3 is TGTGCCAGCAGCTTCCCTAAAGGAGGGCAACCCTACGAGCAGTACTTC. The chain has TRBV11-3 and TRBJ2-7, with D maybe TRBD2 (6 bases). This CDR3 region has 16 residues. Trimming took off 3 bases at V and 2 bases at J, with 17 bases between the two ends. Germline V gene data show CDR1 as SGHNT and CDR2 as YENEEA.

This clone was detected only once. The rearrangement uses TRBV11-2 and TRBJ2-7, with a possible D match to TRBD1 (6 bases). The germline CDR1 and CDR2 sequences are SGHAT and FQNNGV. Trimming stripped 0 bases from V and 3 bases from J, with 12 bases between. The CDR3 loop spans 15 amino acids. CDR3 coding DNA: TGTGCCAGCAGCTTAGACGACAGGTTGGGCTACGAGCAGTACTTC. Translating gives CASSLDDRLGYEQYF.

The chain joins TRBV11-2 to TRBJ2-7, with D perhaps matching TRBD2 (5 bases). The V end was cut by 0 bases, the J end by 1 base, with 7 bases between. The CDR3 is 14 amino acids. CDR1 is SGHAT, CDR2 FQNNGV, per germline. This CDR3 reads CASSLDGGSYEQYF. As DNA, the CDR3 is TGTGCCAGCAGCTTAGATGGCGGGTCCTACGAGCAGTACTTC.

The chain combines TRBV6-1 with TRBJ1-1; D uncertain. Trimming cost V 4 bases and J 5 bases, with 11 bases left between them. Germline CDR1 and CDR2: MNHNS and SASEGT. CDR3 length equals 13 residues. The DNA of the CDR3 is TGTGCCAGCAGTGCCGAGGGCTGGACTGAAGCTTTCTTT. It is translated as CASSAEGWTEAFF.

CDR3 nucleotides: TGTGCCAGCAGTACGGGGTCTGACTATGGCTACACCTTC. Its translation: CASSTGSDYGYTF. J is TRBJ1-2 and V is TRBV6-6; D call uncertain. V was cut by 5 bases and J by 3 bases, with 10 bases left in between. This CDR3 is 13 amino acids long. CDR1 and CDR2 from the germline V gene are MNHNY and SVGAGI (reference sequence).

The CDR3: CASSIVHPMNTEAFF. DNA of the CDR3: TGTGCCAGTAGTATAGTACACCCCATGAACACTGAAGCTTTCTTT. The rearrangement links TRBV19 to TRBJ1-1, with D uncertain. CDR1 is LNHDA and CDR2 is SQIVND in the germline V gene (reference sequence). Trimming pared 1 base from V and 0 bases from J, leaving 9 bases between. The CDR3 is 15 amino acids. The whole variable domain, remainder taken from reference TRBV19 and TRBJ1-1, is DGGITQSPKYLFRKEGQNVTLSCEQNLNHDAMYWYRQDPGQGLRLIYYSQIVNDFQKGDIAEGYSVSREKKESFPLTVTSAQKNPTAFYLCASSIVHPMNTEAFFGQGTRLTVV.

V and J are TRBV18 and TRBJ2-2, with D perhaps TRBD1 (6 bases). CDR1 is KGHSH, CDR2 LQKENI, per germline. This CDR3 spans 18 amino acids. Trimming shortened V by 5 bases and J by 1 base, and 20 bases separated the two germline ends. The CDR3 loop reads CASSWGPVQGRNTGELFF. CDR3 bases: TGTGCCAGCTCATGGGGCCCGGTACAGGGTCGGAACACCGGGGAGCTGTTTTTT.

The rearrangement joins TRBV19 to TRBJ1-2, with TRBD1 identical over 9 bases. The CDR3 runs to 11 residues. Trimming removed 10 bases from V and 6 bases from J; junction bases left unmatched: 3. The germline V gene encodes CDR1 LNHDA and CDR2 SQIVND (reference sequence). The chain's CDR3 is CATGQGNGYTF. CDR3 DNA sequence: TGTGCCACCGGACAGGGGAATGGCTACACCTTC.

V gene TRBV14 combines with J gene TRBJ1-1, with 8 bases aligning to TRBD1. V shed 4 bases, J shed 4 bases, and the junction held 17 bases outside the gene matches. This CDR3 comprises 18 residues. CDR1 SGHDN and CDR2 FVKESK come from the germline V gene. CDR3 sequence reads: CASSPFLGQGESSTEAFF. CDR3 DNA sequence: TGTGCCAGCAGCCCCTTCCTCGGACAGGGTGAATCTAGCACTGAAGCTTTCTTT.

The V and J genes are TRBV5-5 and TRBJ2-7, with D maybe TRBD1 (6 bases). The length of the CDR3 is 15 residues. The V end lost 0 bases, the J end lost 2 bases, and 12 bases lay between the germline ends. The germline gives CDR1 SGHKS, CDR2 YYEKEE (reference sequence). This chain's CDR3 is CASSLAAGAPYEQYF. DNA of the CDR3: TGTGCCAGCAGCTTGGCGGCAGGGGCTCCCTACGAGCAGTACTTC.

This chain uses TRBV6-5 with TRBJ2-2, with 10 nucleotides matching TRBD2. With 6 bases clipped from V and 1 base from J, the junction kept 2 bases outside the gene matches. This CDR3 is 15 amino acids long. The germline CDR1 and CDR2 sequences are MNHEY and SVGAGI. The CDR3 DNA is TGTGCCAGCAGCTTAGCGGGGGGGAACACCGGGGAGCTGTTTTTT. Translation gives CASSLAGGNTGELFF.

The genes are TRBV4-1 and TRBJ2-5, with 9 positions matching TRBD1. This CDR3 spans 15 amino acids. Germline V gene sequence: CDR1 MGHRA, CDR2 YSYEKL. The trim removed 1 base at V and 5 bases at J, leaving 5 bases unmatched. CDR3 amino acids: CASSQGTGVSETQYF. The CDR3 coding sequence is TGCGCCAGCAGCCAAGGGACAGGGGTTAGCGAGACCCAGTACTTC.

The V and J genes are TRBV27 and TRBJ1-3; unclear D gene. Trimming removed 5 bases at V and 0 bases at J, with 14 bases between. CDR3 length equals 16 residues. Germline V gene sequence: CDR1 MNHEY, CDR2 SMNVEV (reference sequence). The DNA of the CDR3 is TGTGCCAGCAGTAACGCGGACGGGAGCTCTGGAAACACCATATATTTT. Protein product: CASSNADGSSGNTIYF.

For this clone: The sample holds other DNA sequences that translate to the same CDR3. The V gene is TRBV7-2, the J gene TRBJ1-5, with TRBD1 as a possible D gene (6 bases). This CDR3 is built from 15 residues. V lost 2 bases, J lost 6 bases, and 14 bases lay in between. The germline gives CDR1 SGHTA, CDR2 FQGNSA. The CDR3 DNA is TGTGCCAGCAGCTTAATAGGGGGATCGGGTCAGCCCCAGCATTTT. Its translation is CASSLIGGSGQPQHF.

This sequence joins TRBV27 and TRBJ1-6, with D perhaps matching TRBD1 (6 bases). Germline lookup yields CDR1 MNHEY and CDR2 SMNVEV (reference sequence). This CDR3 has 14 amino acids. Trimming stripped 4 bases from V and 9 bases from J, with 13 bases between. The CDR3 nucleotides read TGTGCCAGCAGTTCTGGGCAGGGGCTTTCACCCCTCCACTTT. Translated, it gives CASSSGQGLSPLHF.

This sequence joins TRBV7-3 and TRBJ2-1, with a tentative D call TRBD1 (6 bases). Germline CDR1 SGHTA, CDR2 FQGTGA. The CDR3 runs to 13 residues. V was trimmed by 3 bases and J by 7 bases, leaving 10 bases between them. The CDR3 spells CASSLSQGNEQFF. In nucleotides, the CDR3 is TGTGCCAGCAGCTTGTCTCAGGGGAATGAGCAGTTCTTC.

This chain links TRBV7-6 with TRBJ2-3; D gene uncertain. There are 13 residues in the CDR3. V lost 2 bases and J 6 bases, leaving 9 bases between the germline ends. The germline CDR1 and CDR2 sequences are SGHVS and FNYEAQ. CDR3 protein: CASSLSSADTQYF. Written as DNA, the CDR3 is TGTGCCAGCAGCTTATCGAGCGCGGATACGCAGTATTTT.

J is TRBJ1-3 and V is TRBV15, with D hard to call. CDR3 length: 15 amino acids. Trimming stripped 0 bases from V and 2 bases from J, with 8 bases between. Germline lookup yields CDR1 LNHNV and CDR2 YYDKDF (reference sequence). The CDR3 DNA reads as TGTGCCACCAGCAGAGATCCGGTCCCTGGAAACACCATATATTTT. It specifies CATSRDPVPGNTIYF.

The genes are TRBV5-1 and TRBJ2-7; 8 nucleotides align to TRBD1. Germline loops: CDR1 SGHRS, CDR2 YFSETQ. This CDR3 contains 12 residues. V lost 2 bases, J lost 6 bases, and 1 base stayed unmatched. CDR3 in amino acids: CASSFGQGEQYF. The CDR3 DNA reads TGCGCCAGCAGCTTCGGACAGGGCGAGCAGTACTTC. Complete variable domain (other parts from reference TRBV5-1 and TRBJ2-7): KAGVTQTPRYLIKTRGQQVTLSCSPISGHRSVSWYQQTPGQGLQFLFEYFSETQRNKGNFPGRFSGRQFSNSRSEMNVSTLELGDSALYLCASSFGQGEQYFGPGTRLTVT.

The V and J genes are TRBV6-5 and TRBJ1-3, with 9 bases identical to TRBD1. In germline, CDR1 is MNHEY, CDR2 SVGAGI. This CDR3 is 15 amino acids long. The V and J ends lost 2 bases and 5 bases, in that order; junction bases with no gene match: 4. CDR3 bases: TGTGCCAGCAGTTACGGGGGACAGGGTAGAAACACCATATATTTT. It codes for CASSYGGQGRNTIYF.

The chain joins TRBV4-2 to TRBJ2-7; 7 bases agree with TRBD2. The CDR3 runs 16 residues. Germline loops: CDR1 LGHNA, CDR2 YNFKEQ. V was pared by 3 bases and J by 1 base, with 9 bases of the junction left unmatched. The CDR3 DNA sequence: TGTGCCAGCAGCCAGGGCTTTGGCGGGAGTTCCTACGAGCAGTACTTC. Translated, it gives CASSQGFGGSSYEQYF.

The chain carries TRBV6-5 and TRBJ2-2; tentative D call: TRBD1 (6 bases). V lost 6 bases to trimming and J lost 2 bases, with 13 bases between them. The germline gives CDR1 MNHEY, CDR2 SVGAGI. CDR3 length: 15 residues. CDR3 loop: CASRLQQGNTGELFF. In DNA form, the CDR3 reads TGTGCCAGCAGACTACAACAGGGAAACACCGGGGAGCTGTTTTTT.

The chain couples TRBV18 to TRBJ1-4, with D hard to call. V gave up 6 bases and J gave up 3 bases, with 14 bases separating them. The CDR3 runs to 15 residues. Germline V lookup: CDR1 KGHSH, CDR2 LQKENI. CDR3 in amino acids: CASSPTRDANEKLFF. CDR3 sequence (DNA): TGTGCCAGCTCTCCCACTCGGGATGCTAATGAAAAACTGTTTTTT.

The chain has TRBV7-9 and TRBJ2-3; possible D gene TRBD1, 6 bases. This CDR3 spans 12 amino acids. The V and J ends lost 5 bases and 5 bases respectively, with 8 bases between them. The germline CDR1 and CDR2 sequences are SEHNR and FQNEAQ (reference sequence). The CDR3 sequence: CASSQQGDTQYF. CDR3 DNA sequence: TGTGCCAGCAGCCAACAGGGAGATACGCAGTATTTT. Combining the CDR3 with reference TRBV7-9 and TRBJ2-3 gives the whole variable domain DTGVSQNPRHKITKRGQNVTFRCDPISEHNRLYWYRQTLGQGPEFLTYFQNEAQLEKSRLLSDRFSAERPKGSFSTLEIQRTEQGDSAMYLCASSQQGDTQYFGPGTRLTVL.

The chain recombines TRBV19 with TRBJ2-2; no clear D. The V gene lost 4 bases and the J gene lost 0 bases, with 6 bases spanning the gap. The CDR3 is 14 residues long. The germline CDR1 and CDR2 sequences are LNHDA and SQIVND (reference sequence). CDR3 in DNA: TGTGCCAGTAGTAGTACAACGAACACCGGGGAGCTGTTTTTT. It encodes CASSSTTNTGELFF.

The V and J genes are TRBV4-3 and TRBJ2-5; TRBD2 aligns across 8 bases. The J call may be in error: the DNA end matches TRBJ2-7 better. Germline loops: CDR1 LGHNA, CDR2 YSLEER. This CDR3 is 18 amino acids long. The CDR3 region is CASSQVRAGVPGSYEQYF. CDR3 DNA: TGCGCCAGCAGCCAAGTTCGAGCGGGAGTCCCCGGATCCTACGAGCAGTACTTC.

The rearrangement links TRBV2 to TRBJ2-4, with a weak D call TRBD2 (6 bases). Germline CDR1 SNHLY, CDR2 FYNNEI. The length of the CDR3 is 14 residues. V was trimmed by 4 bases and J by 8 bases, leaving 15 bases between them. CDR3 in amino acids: CASSAPSGGDIQYF. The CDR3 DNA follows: TGTGCCAGCAGTGCCCCCTCCGGAGGGGACATTCAGTACTTC.

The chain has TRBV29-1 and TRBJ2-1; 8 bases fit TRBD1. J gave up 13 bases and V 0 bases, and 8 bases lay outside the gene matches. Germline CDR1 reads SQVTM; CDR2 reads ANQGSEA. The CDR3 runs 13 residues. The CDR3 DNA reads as TGCAGCGTTGAAGAGGGGACAGGAATATCCCAGTTCTTC. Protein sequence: CSVEEGTGISQFF.

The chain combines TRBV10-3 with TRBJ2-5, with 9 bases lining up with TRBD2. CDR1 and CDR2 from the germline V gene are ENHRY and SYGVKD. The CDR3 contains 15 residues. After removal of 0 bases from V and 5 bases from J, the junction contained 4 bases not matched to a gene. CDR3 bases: TGTGCCATCAGTGAGTCTCTAGCGGGGTCGGAGACCCAGTACTTC. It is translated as CAISESLAGSETQYF.

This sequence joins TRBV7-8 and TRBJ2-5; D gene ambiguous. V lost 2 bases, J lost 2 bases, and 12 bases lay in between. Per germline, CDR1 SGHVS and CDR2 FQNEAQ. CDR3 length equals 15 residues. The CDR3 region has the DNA TGTGCCAGCAGCTTAATAGCCGACCTACAAGAGACCCAGTACTTC. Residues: CASSLIADLQETQYF.

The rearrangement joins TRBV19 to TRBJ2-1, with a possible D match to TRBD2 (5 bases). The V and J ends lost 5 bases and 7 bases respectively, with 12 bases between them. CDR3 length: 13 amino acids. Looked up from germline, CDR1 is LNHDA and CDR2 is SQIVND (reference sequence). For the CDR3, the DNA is TGTGCCAGTAGTCCGCCGACGGGGAATGAGCAGTTCTTC. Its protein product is CASSPPTGNEQFF.